This TCR beta chain was retrieved from a study of cytomegalovirus exposure and HLA in healthy donors. This clone occurred once. The antigen is undetermined. A multiplex PCR was run with 60 Vbeta primers and 13 Jbeta primers. Clones were read by immunoSEQ multiplex PCR, and TCRdb kept only the in-frame ones, dropping some. The data show approximately 150,000 clones, with approximately 73% seen just once and less than 1.5% held by the top ten. General study results and limits: Cytomegalovirus association was listed for 150 or so TCR beta chains. Researchers reported in a later analysis that common viral pathogens appeared linked to several top clusters. There were reportedly fewer N-insertions in an Asian-associated ancestry cluster than the approximately 670-donor mean, in a later analysis. The productive fraction for most TCR beta V segments was about 87% or about 30% in an earlier analysis.

V lost 5 bases to trimming and J lost 8 bases; unmatched junction nucleotides: 7. CDR3 size: 15 residues. Looked up from germline, CDR1 is SGHNT and CDR2 is YENEEA. This sequence originates from a man aged 45-65 years in good health and CMV-seronegative. Sequencing input: PBMCs. V and J are TRBV11-3 and TRBJ2-1; 12 bases line up with TRBD2. CDR3 coding DNA: TGTGCCAGCAGCCGCCTAGCGGGGGGGCTGCATGAGCAGTTCTTC. Amino acids: CASSRLAGGLHEQFF.